The 15 T cell receptor beta chains reported below all come from one sample, sequenced in a study of blood T cell repertoires in COVID-19. Only in-frame clones appear in the TCRdb table, and some are missing; sequencing was by immunoSEQ multiplex PCR. The sample holds around 260,000 clones, 80% to 95% seen once. The sample was PBMCs or T cells enriched from blood (not recorded which). The receptor set was obtained from a woman in her twenties or thirties who had recovered from COVID-19.

The chain links TRBV9 to TRBJ2-1; 10 nucleotides agree with TRBD2. This CDR3 comprises 15 residues. Trimming removed 3 bases from V and 9 bases from J; junction bases left unmatched: 9. Germline assignment: CDR1 SGDLS and CDR2 YYNGEE. The CDR3 bases are TGTGCCAGCAGCGCGAGCGGGAGGGCCGGAGGTGAGCAGTTCTTC. It codes for CASSASGRAGGEQFF. The full variable domain, completed using reference TRBV9 and TRBJ2-1, is DSGVTQTPKHLITATGQRVTLRCSPRSGDLSVYWYQQSLDQGLQFLIQYYNGEERAKGNILERFSAQQFPDLHSELNLSSLELGDSALYFCASSASGRAGGEQFFGPGTRLTVL.

The chain has TRBV24-1 and TRBJ2-1; the D is unclear. The CDR3 runs 14 residues. Germline V gives CDR1 KGHDR, CDR2 SFDVKD. V was shortened by 2 bases and J by 3 bases, with 7 bases between the two germline ends. CDR3: CATSDSPSYNEQFF. The DNA of the CDR3 is TGTGCCACCAGTGATTCGCCCAGCTACAATGAGCAGTTCTTC.

A single count supports this clone. The V gene is TRBV6-2 or TRBV6-3, the J gene TRBJ1-1, with D perhaps matching TRBD1 (6 bases). There are 15 residues in the CDR3. Between the trimmed V and J ends, which lost 5 bases and 1 base, there was a span of 14 bases. Looked up from germline, CDR1 is MNHEY and CDR2 is SVGEGT. In DNA, the CDR3 is TGTGCCAGCAGTCAACCAGGGGCCGGGAACACTGAAGCTTTCTTT. As protein: CASSQPGAGNTEAFF.

This CDR3 reads CASSLGQKPNYGYTF. CDR3 bases: TGTGCCAGCAGCTTGGGGCAGAAACCTAACTATGGCTACACCTTC. V and J are TRBV5-6 and TRBJ1-2, with D uncertain. Looked up from germline, CDR1 is SGHDT and CDR2 is YYEEEE. V was trimmed by 0 bases and J by 0 bases, leaving 9 bases between them. CDR3 length: 15 residues.

This sequence joins TRBV5-4 and TRBJ2-7, with 9 bases fitting TRBD2. The CDR3 is 16 amino acids. Losses at the gene ends were 2 bases for V and 3 bases for J; bases not matched to a gene: 9. CDR1 and CDR2 from the germline V gene are SGHNT and YYREEE (reference sequence). The DNA of the CDR3 is TGTGCCAGCAGCTTTCTTAAAGCGGGAGGTCGCTACGAGCAGTACTTC. Its protein is CASSFLKAGGRYEQYF.

The chain uses TRBV2 and TRBJ1-5, with TRBD1 as a possible D gene (5 bases). CDR1 and CDR2 from the germline V gene are SNHLY and FYNNEI. The V gene lost 4 bases and the J gene lost 4 bases, with 11 bases spanning the gap. The CDR3 runs to 14 residues. CDR3 protein: CASSVGRNNQPQHF. The CDR3 region has the DNA TGTGCCAGCAGTGTGGGGCGGAATAATCAGCCCCAGCATTTT. The full variable domain, in which reference TRBV2 and TRBJ1-5 provide the parts outside the CDR3, is EPEVTQTPSHQVTQMGQEVILRCVPISNHLYFYWYRQILGQKVEFLVSFYNNEISEKSEIFDDQFSVERPDGSNFTLKIRSTKLEDSAMYFCASSVGRNNQPQHFGDGTRLSIL.

This clone was seen a single time. This chain links TRBV27 with TRBJ2-7, with TRBD2 matching over 8 bases. The junction had 7 bases not matched to a gene; V was cut back by 10 bases and J by 5 bases. Germline V CDR1 and CDR2: MNHEY, SMNVEV (reference sequence). This CDR3 comprises 12 residues. CDR3 bases: TGTGCCACCTTAAGCGGGAGCCACGAGCAGTACTTC. The encoded protein is CATLSGSHEQYF.

This clone appeared a few times. The J gene is TRBJ2-1, the V gene TRBV30, with 11 bases identical to TRBD2. V gave up 3 bases and J gave up 1 base; unmatched junction bases: 5. This CDR3 region has 16 residues. In germline, CDR1 is GTSNPN, CDR2 SVGIG (reference sequence). The CDR3, as DNA: TGTGCCTGGAGCATACTAGCGGGAGAATCCTACAATGAGCAGTTCTTC. It translates to CAWSILAGESYNEQFF.

The genes are TRBV11-1 and TRBJ2-5; 13 bases are a match to TRBD2. V was pared by 5 bases and J by 4 bases, with 4 bases of the junction left unmatched. The CDR3 loop spans 15 amino acids. Germline CDR1 SGHAT, CDR2 FQDESV (reference sequence). This chain's CDR3 is CASSRRTSGGETQYF. The CDR3 bases are TGTGCCAGCAGCCGACGGACTAGCGGGGGAGAGACCCAGTACTTC.

This clone was counted between two and nine times. The chain carries TRBV23-1 and TRBJ2-7; 10 bases agree with TRBD2. TRBV23-1 is an open reading frame, and its role is uncertain. The CDR3 has 15 amino acids. V gave up 8 bases and J gave up 9 bases; unmatched junction bases: 16. CDR3 sequence: CASPRDLAGARVQYF. Written as DNA, the CDR3 is TGCGCCAGCCCCCGGGATCTAGCGGGAGCTCGGGTGCAGTACTTC.

The rearrangement uses TRBV6-2 or TRBV6-3 and TRBJ2-3, with 9 nucleotides matching TRBD2. The CDR3 runs to 17 residues. V lost 2 bases and J lost 0; bases outside the gene matches: 6. Germline V gene lookup returns CDR1 MNHEY and CDR2 SVGEGT. This CDR3 is CASSYAASGESTDTQYF. The CDR3 coding sequence is TGTGCCAGCAGTTACGCCGCTAGCGGGGAGAGCACAGATACGCAGTATTTT.

The table lists this clone with a count of one. The chain has TRBV9 and TRBJ2-5; 15 bases map to TRBD2. The V gene end was trimmed by 4 bases and the J gene end by 5 bases; junction bases not matched to a gene: 6. The CDR3 covers 16 residues. CDR1 SGDLS and CDR2 YYNGEE come from the germline V gene. In DNA, the CDR3 is TGTGCCAGCAGCTTAAGGACTAGCGGGAGGGGGGAGACCCAGTACTTC. It translates to CASSLRTSGRGETQYF.

The chain combines TRBV28 with TRBJ2-2, with a weak D call TRBD2 (6 bases). The CDR3 runs 14 residues. The ends were cut back, 6 bases at V and 4 bases at J, with 12 bases in the middle. In germline, CDR1 is MDHEN, CDR2 SYDVKM. CDR3 amino acids: CASSLGSPTGELFF. The CDR3 nucleotides are TGTGCCAGCAGCCTCGGGAGTCCCACCGGGGAGCTGTTTTTT.

The chain joins TRBV6-4 to TRBJ1-4, with a possible D match to TRBD1 (6 bases). Trimming pared 2 bases from V and 0 bases from J, leaving 16 bases between. The CDR3 sequence is 18 residues long. The germline V gene encodes CDR1 MRHNA and CDR2 SNTAGT. In DNA form, the CDR3 reads TGTGCCAGCAGTGACATCGGGACATCTAACTCAACTAATGAAAAACTGTTTTTT. This encodes CASSDIGTSNSTNEKLFF.

J is TRBJ1-5 and V is TRBV27; 7 nucleotides match TRBD1. Germline V gives CDR1 MNHEY, CDR2 SMNVEV (reference sequence). The CDR3 is 17 amino acids. Trimming took 1 base from V and 7 from J; bases not matched to a gene: 13. This CDR3 reads CASSLYPGGGAGQPQHF. CDR3 DNA sequence: TGTGCCAGCAGTTTATATCCTGGAGGGGGCGCAGGACAGCCCCAGCATTTT.